Shown below are 24 T cell receptor beta chains from a single sample sequenced in a study of blood T cells in healthy people across ages. PCR was performed a second time for roughly 7 to 11 cycles using a sample-barcoded 5' primer and a J-beta primer mix. Each CDR3 protein gets one entry after TCRdb re-called the 5' RACE reads with MiXCR. The sample records some 1.6 million distinct CDR3 sequences, about 31% being singletons. Sequenced input: blood. The receptors here all came from a woman in her 30s in good health.

The CDR3 nucleotides read TGTGCCAGCAGTTTATCCCCAGGGGGTTACAATCAGCCCCAGCATTTT. This encodes CASSLSPGGYNQPQHF. V is TRBV27 and J is TRBJ1-5, with TRBD1 matching over 7 bases. J gave up 3 bases and V 0 bases, and 5 bases lay outside the gene matches. There are 16 residues in the CDR3. The V gene's germline CDR1 is MNHEY and CDR2 SMNVEV (reference sequence).

This clonotype showed up just a few times. This chain uses TRBV27 with TRBJ2-3; 8 bases are a match to TRBD2. V was pared by 5 bases and J by 3 bases, with 19 bases of the junction left unmatched. From germline, CDR1 is MNHEY and CDR2 SMNVEV (reference sequence). This CDR3 is built from 19 residues. The CDR3 spells CASSLLVPPSGRGTDTQYF. DNA for the CDR3: TGTGCCAGCAGTCTCCTAGTCCCCCCCAGCGGGAGAGGGACAGATACGCAGTATTTT.

Regarding this clonotype: A much larger clone lies one base from this, so it may be a read error. V gene TRBV10-3 combines with J gene TRBJ2-3; tentatively, D is TRBD2 (6 bases). Germline CDR1 ENHRY, CDR2 SYGVKD. V lost 8 bases and J lost 2, with 14 bases in between. This CDR3 has 14 amino acids. The CDR3 bases are TGTGCCATCGATAGCGGTCGGGACACAGATACGCAGTATTTT. Amino acid sequence: CAIDSGRDTDTQYF.

This clonotype was seen a handful of times. The chain carries TRBV19 and TRBJ1-2; possible D gene TRBD1, 6 bases. Germline assignment: CDR1 LNHDA and CDR2 SQIVND (reference sequence). The CDR3 has 13 amino acids. Trimming removed 8 bases from V and 6 bases from J, with 16 bases in between. Here the CDR3 DNA reads TGTGCCAGTTCCACAGGGTTTTCCGATGGCTACACCTTC. Its translation: CASSTGFSDGYTF.

Here the CDR3 DNA reads TGTGCCAGCAGCTGGGACAGCGCAGGTGGCTACACCTTC. Its protein product is CASSWDSAGGYTF. The chain links TRBV5-6 to TRBJ1-2; 7 bases agree with TRBD1. There are 13 residues in the CDR3. V lost 3 bases to trimming and J lost 7 bases; unmatched junction nucleotides: 6. The V gene's germline CDR1 is SGHDT and CDR2 YYEEEE.

This clonotype was detected a few times. This rearrangement joins TRBV5-1 to TRBJ2-3, with D perhaps matching TRBD2 (5 bases). Germline V lookup: CDR1 SGHRS, CDR2 YFSETQ. Trimming cost V 4 bases and J 6 bases, with 15 bases left between them. This CDR3 has 14 residues. Written as DNA, the CDR3 is TGCGCCAGCAGCCGAACTAGAACGACGGATACGCAGTATTTT. This encodes CASSRTRTTDTQYF.

This clonotype occurred a few times. The chain is built from TRBV7-3 and TRBJ2-5; the match to TRBD2 covers 11 bases. Germline V CDR1 and CDR2: SGHTA, FQGTGA. Trimming at V came to 5 bases and at J to 3 bases, leaving 8 bases not matched to a gene. CDR3 length equals 16 residues. The CDR3 loop reads CASSTLAGADKETQYF. In nucleotides, the CDR3 is TGTGCCAGCAGCACACTAGCGGGGGCCGATAAAGAGACCCAGTACTTC.

This chain links TRBV25-1 with TRBJ2-1, with D unclear. Deletions cut 3 bases from V and 6 bases from J, with 6 bases between. CDR1 and CDR2 (germline): MGHDK, SYGVNS. This CDR3 region has 12 residues. CDR3 coding DNA: TGTGCCAGCAGTGACCCGGTCAATGAGCAGTTCTTC. Protein sequence: CASSDPVNEQFF.

The chain recombines TRBV7-9 with TRBJ1-5; D call uncertain. This CDR3 has 12 residues. Germline V lookup: CDR1 SEHNR, CDR2 FQNEAQ (reference sequence). The V gene lost 2 bases and the J gene lost 6 bases, with 5 bases spanning the gap. Here the CDR3 DNA reads TGTGCCAGCAGCTTAAACGCTCAGCCCCAGCATTTT. It encodes CASSLNAQPQHF.

This clonotype was detected once. The V and J genes are TRBV20-1 and TRBJ2-3; 11 bases match TRBD2. After removal of 6 bases from V and 6 bases from J, the junction contained 23 bases not matched to a gene. This CDR3 has 19 amino acids. CDR1 and CDR2 from the germline V gene are DFQATT and SNEGSKA (reference sequence). The CDR3 coding sequence is TGCAGTGCCCCGCCCCTAGCGGGAGGATGTTGGGGTAGTACGGATACGCAGTATTTT. Its protein product is CSAPPLAGGCWGSTDTQYF.

This clonotype came up a few times. The chain has TRBV6-6 and TRBJ2-3, with D perhaps being TRBD1 or TRBD2 (6 bases each). Trimming left V 5 bases short and J 1 base short, with 13 bases between. CDR3 size: 15 residues. The germline gives CDR1 MNHNY, CDR2 SVGAGI (reference sequence). The CDR3 coding sequence is TGTGCCAGCAGTCAGCAGGAGGGGGGCACAGATACGCAGTATTTT. As protein: CASSQQEGGTDTQYF.

There are a few counts of this clonotype. The V call is TRBV2, the J call TRBJ2-1; 10 nucleotides line up with TRBD2. In germline, CDR1 is SNHLY, CDR2 FYNNEI. Losses at the gene ends were 8 bases for V and 6 bases for J; bases not matched to a gene: 10. The length of the CDR3 is 15 residues. The CDR3: CASPAGSSGSNEQFF. The CDR3, as DNA: TGTGCCAGCCCGGCTGGGTCTAGCGGGAGCAATGAGCAGTTCTTC.

The rearrangement uses TRBV30 and TRBJ1-5, with D hard to call. Germline CDR1 GTSNPN, CDR2 SVGIG (reference sequence). V shed 1 base and J shed 6 bases, with 16 bases lying between them. This CDR3 contains 15 residues. The CDR3 region is CAWSGGLGTGQPQHF. The DNA for the CDR3 is TGTGCCTGGAGTGGGGGATTGGGCACGGGTCAGCCCCAGCATTTT. Based on the CDR3 plus reference TRBV30 and TRBJ1-5, the full variable domain is SQTIHQWPATLVQPVGSPLSLECTVEGTSNPNLYWYRQAAGRGLQLLFYSVGIGQISSEVPQNLSASRPQDRQFILSSKKLLLSDSGFYLCAWSGGLGTGQPQHFGDGTRLSIL.

The V gene is TRBV5-1, the J gene TRBJ2-3; D perhaps matches TRBD2 (5 bases). V was pared by 4 bases and J by 5 bases, with 11 bases between. Germline V lookup: CDR1 SGHRS, CDR2 YFSETQ. The CDR3 contains 13 residues. This CDR3 reads CASSPDLRDTQYF. The CDR3 nucleotides read TGCGCCAGCAGCCCGGACTTGCGAGATACGCAGTATTTT.

The chain is built from TRBV7-2 and TRBJ2-4; 12 bases match TRBD2. V trimming: 5 bases; J trimming: 13 bases; junction bases outside the gene matches: 18. The CDR3 has 17 amino acids. Germline V gene lookup returns CDR1 SGHTA and CDR2 FQGNSA. CDR3 region: CASSTAPSSGRANEQYF. The CDR3 DNA follows: TGTGCCAGCAGCACCGCCCCATCTAGCGGGAGGGCCAATGAGCAGTACTTC. Supplemented by reference TRBV7-2 and TRBJ2-4, the full variable domain reads GAGVSQSPSNKVTEKGKDVELRCDPISGHTALYWYRQSLGQGLEFLIYFQGNSAPDKSGLPSDRFSAERTGGSVSTLTIQRTQQEDSAVYLCASSTAPSSGRANEQYFGAGTRLSVL.

This clonotype showed up just a few times. V is TRBV5-1 and J is TRBJ2-7; TRBD2 aligns across 8 bases. Trimming took 0 bases from V and 1 from J; bases not matched to a gene: 6. The germline gives CDR1 SGHRS, CDR2 YFSETQ. The CDR3 is 16 amino acids. The CDR3 sequence is CASSLVAGTQSYEQYF. CDR3 DNA: TGCGCCAGCAGCTTGGTAGCGGGGACGCAATCCTACGAGCAGTACTTC.

The rearrangement uses TRBV13 and TRBJ2-1; 7 nucleotides line up with TRBD2. CDR1 and CDR2 (germline): PRHDT, FYEKMQ (reference sequence). Trimming cost V 1 base and J 4 bases; bases outside gene matches: 4. The CDR3 runs to 15 residues. The CDR3 sequence: CASSLAGTKYNEQFF. The DNA of the CDR3 is TGTGCCAGCAGCTTAGCAGGGACTAAATACAATGAGCAGTTCTTC.

There are many counts of this clonotype. The rearrangement uses TRBV9 and TRBJ1-5; TRBD1 matches 7 bases. V lost 5 bases, J lost 1 base, and 3 bases stayed unmatched. The germline CDR1 and CDR2 sequences are SGDLS and YYNGEE. This CDR3 has 14 residues. The CDR3 region has the DNA TGTGCCAGCAGTCCAGGGGGAAGCAATCAGCCCCAGCATTTT. It specifies CASSPGGSNQPQHF.

Concerning this clonotype: The junction differs from germline at one of its ends, possibly a read error. The gene calls are TRBV27 and TRBJ1-1, with TRBD1 matching over 8 bases. Germline V gives CDR1 MNHEY, CDR2 SMNVEV (reference sequence). This CDR3 spans 14 amino acids. The CDR3 is CTSSLDRGGTEAFF. The CDR3 DNA reads TGTACCAGCAGTCTCGACAGGGGCGGCACTGAAGCTTTCTTT.

This clonotype was recorded at least ten times. The gene calls are TRBV2 and TRBJ1-1; D unclear. Germline loops: CDR1 SNHLY, CDR2 FYNNEI. V was cut by 5 bases and J by 1 base, with 11 bases left in between. The length of the CDR3 is 14 residues. The CDR3, as DNA: TGTGCCAGCAGTCAGACTACGCGGAACACTGAAGCTTTCTTT. It translates to CASSQTTRNTEAFF.

The chain carries TRBV7-9 and TRBJ2-3; 10 bases line up with TRBD2. J was trimmed by 3 bases and V by 5 bases; bases with no gene match: 5. Germline CDR1 is SEHNR and CDR2 is FQNEAQ (reference sequence). This CDR3 region has 15 residues. The CDR3 DNA follows: TGTGCCAGCAGCCCCGGGACTAGCGAGACAGATACGCAGTATTTT. Translated: CASSPGTSETDTQYF.

DNA for the CDR3: TGCAGTGCTAGGGTAGCGGGAGGGCCTCCGTACTTC. Translating gives CSARVAGGPPYF. This rearrangement joins TRBV20-1 to TRBJ2-4; 11 nucleotides agree with TRBD2. The CDR3 extends over 12 amino acids. The V gene's germline CDR1 is DFQATT and CDR2 SNEGSKA (reference sequence). The V gene end was trimmed by 3 bases and the J gene end by 15 bases; junction bases not matched to a gene: 7.

The chain has TRBV4-1 and TRBJ1-5, with D possibly being TRBD1 (6 bases). Per the germline V gene, CDR1 is MGHRA and CDR2 is YSYEKL. CDR3 size: 15 residues. V was clipped by 0 bases and J by 7 bases, with 13 bases between them. CDR3 sequence: CASSQDPRGAQPQHF. The CDR3 coding sequence is TGCGCCAGCAGCCAAGATCCACGGGGGGCCCAGCCCCAGCATTTT.

In regard to this clonotype: One base away lies a much larger clone, so this may be a sequencing read error. Because the CDR3's place on the DNA is in doubt, the DNA is left out and the CDR3 is given as listed by TCRdb. V gene TRBV4-2 combines with J gene TRBJ2-6; the table calls TRBD2, which could not be checked here. Germline assignment: CDR1 LGHNA and CDR2 YNFKEQ. Termini included, the CDR3 measures 17 amino acids. CDR3 sequence reads: CASRFGLGNSGANVPTF.